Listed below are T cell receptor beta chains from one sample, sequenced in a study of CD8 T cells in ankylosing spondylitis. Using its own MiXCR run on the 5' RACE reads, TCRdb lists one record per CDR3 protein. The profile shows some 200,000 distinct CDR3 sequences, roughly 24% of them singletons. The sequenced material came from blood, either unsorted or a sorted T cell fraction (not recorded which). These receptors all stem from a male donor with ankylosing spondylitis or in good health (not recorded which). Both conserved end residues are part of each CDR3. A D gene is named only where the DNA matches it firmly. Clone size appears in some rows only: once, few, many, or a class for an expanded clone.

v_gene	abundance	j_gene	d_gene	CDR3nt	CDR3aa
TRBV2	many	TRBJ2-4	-	TGTGCCAGCCAAGCCAAAAACATTCAGTACTTC	CASQAKNIQYF
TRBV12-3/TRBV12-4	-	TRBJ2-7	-	TGTGCCAGCAGTTTAAAGGTGAACTACGAGCAGTACTTC	CASSLKVNYEQYF
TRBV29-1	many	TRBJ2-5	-	TGCAGCCACCTCGGAATTTTGCGAGAGACCCAGTACTTC	CSHLGILRETQYF
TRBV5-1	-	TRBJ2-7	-	TGCGCCAGCAGCTTGGTAGGCGCGGAGGCCTACGAGCAGTACTTC	CASSLVGAEAYEQYF
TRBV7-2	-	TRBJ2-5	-	TGTGCCAGCAGCTCAAAGACTTCCCAGTACTTC	CASSSKTSQYF
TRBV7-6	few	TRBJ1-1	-	TGTGCCAGCAGCTACGCGGGGGTGAACACTGAAGCTTTCTTT	CASSYAGVNTEAFF
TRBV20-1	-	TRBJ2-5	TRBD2	TGCAGTGCTACGGAGCGGGAGGGCTTGAGGGAGACCCAGTACTTC	CSATEREGLRETQYF
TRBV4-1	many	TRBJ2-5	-	TGCGCCAGCAGCCAAGAAGGGGCCCAAGAGACCCAGTACTTC	CASSQEGAQETQYF
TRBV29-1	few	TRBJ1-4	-	TGCAGCGTTATAGACAGCGGTGCAACTAATGAAAAACTGTTTTTT	CSVIDSGATNEKLFF
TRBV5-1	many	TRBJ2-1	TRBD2	TGCGCCAGCAGCTTGGGACTAGCGGGAGTAGATGAGCAGTTCTTC	CASSLGLAGVDEQFF
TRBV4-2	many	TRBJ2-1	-	TGTGCCAGCAGCCAAGTTGTCTCCGGACTGGCCTGGAATGAGCAGTTCTTC	CASSQVVSGLAWNEQFF
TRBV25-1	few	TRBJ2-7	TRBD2	TGTGCCAGCAGTGGATCTAGCGGGGAGAGCTCCTACGAGCAGTACTTC	CASSGSSGESSYEQYF
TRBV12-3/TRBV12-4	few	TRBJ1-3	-	TGTGCCAGCGGGCTCGTGGGGGGAGGTGGAAACACCATATATTTT	CASGLVGGGGNTIYF
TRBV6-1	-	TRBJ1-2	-	TGTGCCAGCAGTGAGGAGGCAGGGTATGGCTACACCTTC	CASSEEAGYGYTF
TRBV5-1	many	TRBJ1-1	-	TGCGCCAGCAGACCCGGGGCAGCCACTGAAGCTTTCTTT	CASRPGAATEAFF
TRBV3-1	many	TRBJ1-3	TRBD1	TGTGCCAGCAGCCTAAGGACAGGGGCCCATGGAAACACCATATATTTT	CASSLRTGAHGNTIYF
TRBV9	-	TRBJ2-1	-	TGTGCCAGCAGCGTAGTTGGGACGGTGGGCGAGCAGTTCTTC	CASSVVGTVGEQFF
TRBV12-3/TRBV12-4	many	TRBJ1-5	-	TGTGCCAGCAGTCTAGACGGGTTAGGGGCAGGGAAGCCCCAGCATTTT	CASSLDGLGAGKPQHF
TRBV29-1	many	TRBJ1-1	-	TGCGGCGGGGGGGGCACTGAAGCTTTCTTT	CGGGGTEAFF
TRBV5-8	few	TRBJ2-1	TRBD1	TGTGCCAGCAGCTCCCGGGACAGGGGGCTCAATGAGCAGTTCTTC	CASSSRDRGLNEQFF
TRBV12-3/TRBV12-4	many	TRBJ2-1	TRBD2	TGTGCCAGCAGTTTGATAGCGGGAGGAAATGAGCAGTTCTTC	CASSLIAGGNEQFF
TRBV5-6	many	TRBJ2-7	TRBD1	TGTGCCAGCAGCCCATGGGGACAGGGGACCTACGAGCAGTACTTC	CASSPWGQGTYEQYF
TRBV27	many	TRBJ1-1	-	TGTGCCAGCATGTGGCGACGGGATATCCCTGAAGCTTTCTTT	CASMWRRDIPEAFF
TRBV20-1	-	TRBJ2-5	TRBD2	TGCAGTGCTCCCCCCGGCGGGAGTCGTCAAGAGACCCAGTACTTC	CSAPPGGSRQETQYF
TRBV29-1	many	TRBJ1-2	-	TGCAGCGTTGTAACGGACAGCTCGATGATCAACGGCTACACCTTC	CSVVTDSSMINGYTF
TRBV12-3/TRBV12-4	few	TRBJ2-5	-	TGTGCCAGCAGTCCCGGGACCAACCAAGAGACCCAGTACTTC	CASSPGTNQETQYF
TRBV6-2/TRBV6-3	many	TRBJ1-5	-	TGTGCCAGCAGTTACGGGGCAGGAAGCAATCAGCCCCAGCATTTT	CASSYGAGSNQPQHF
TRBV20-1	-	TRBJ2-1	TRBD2	TGCAGTGCTAGAGATATAGACCCGGGACTAGCGGGAGAGCAGTTCTTC	CSARDIDPGLAGEQFF
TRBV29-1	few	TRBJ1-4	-	TGCAGCGTTGCGGTGACAAGTCATGAAAAACTGTTTTTT	CSVAVTSHEKLFF
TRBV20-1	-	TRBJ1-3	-	TGCAGTGCTAGTTTTTCAGGGGCCGGAAACACCATATATTTT	CSASFSGAGNTIYF
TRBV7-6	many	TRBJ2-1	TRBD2	TGTGCCAGCAGACCCGGGACTAGCAACAATGAGCAGTTCTTC	CASRPGTSNNEQFF
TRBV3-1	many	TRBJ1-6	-	TGTGCCAGCAGCCAAGGTCAGCTTAATTCACCCCTCCACTTT	CASSQGQLNSPLHF
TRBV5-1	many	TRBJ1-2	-	TGCGCCAGCAGTATAGGGGACTATGGCTACACCTTC	CASSIGDYGYTF
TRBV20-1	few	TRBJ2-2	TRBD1	TGCAGTGCTAGGGGACAGGTCAGCGGGGAGCTGTTTTTT	CSARGQVSGELFF
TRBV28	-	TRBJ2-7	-	TGTGCGACTTACGACGGGGCAGGTTTTTACGAGCAGTACTTC	CATYDGAGFYEQYF
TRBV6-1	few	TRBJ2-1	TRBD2	TGTGCCAGCAGTGATCGGGGACTAGCTAACCTTAATGAGCAGTTCTTC	CASSDRGLANLNEQFF
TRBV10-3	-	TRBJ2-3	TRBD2	TGTGCCATCGCTCCCGGGACTAGCGGGAGTGATACGCAGTATTTT	CAIAPGTSGSDTQYF
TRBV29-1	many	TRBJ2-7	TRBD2	TGCAGCGTAAGGAAAGCGGGAGGGCCATCGGGCGAGCAGTACTTC	CSVRKAGGPSGEQYF
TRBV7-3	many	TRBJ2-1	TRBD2	TGTGCCAGCAGCTTTGGGACTAGCGGCGAGCAGTTCTTC	CASSFGTSGEQFF
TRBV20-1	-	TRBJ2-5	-	TGCAGCCCCTACGGCGGGAAGGAAGAGACCCAGTACTTC	CSPYGGKEETQYF
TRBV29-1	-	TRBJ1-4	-	TGCAGCGTCGGCGGGACTGCTGCAACTAATGAAAAACTGTTTTTT	CSVGGTAATNEKLFF
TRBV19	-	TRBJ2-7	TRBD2	TGTGCCAGTAGGCAGCGGGACGGTTCCTACGAGCAGTACTTC	CASRQRDGSYEQYF
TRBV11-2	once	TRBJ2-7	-	TGTGCCAGCAGCCTACCGACTAGAAGTTTTATCGAGCAGTACTTC	CASSLPTRSFIEQYF
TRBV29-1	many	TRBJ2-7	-	TGCAGCGTTGGCAGGAACTCCTACGAGCAGTACTTC	CSVGRNSYEQYF
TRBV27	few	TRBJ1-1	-	TGTGCCAGCAGCTCCCTACCAGGGCCCGGGACGGTCGAAGCTTTCTTT	CASSSLPGPGTVEAFF
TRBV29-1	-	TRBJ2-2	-	TGCAGCGTTGGAGTCAGAACGAACACCGGGGAGCTGTTTTTT	CSVGVRTNTGELFF
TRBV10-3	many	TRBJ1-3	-	TGTGGCTCGGCCCAAGGGGCGTCAGGAAACACCATATATTTT	CGSAQGASGNTIYF
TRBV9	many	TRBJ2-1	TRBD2	TGTGCCAGCAGCCTAAGACTAGCGGGAGTAGGGTATGAGCAGTTCTTC	CASSLRLAGVGYEQFF
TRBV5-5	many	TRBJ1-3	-	TGTGCCAGCAGCTTGGGGAACTCTGGAAACACCATATATTTT	CASSLGNSGNTIYF